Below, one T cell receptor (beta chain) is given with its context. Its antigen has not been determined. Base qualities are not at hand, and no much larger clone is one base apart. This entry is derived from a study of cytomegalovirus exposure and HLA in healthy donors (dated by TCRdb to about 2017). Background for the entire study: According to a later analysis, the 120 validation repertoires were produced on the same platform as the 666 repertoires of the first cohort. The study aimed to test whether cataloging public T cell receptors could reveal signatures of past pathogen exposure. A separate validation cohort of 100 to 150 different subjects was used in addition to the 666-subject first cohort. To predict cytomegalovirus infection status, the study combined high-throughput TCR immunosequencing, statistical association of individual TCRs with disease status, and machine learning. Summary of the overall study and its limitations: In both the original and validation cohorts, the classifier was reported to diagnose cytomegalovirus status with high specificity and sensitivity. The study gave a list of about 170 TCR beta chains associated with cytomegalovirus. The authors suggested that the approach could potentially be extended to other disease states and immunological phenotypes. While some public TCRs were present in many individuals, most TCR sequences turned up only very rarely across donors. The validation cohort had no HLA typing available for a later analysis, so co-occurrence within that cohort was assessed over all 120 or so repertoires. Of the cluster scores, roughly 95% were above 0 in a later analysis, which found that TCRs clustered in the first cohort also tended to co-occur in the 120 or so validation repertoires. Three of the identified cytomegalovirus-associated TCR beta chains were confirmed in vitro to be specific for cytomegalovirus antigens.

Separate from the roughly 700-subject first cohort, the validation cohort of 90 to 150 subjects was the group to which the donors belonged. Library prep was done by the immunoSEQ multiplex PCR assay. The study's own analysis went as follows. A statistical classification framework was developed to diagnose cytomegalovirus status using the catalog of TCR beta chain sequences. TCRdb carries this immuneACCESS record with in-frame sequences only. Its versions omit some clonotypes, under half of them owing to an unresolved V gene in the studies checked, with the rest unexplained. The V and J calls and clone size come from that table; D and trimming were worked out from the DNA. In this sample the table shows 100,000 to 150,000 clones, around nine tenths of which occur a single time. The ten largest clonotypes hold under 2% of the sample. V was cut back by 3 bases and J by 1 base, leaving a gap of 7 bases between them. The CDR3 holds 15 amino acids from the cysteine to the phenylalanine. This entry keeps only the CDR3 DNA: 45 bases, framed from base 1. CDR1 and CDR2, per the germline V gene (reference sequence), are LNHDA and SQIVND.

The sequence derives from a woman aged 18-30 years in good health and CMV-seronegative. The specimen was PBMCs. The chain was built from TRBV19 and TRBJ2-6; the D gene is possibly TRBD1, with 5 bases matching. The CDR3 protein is CASSMTASGANVLTF. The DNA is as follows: TGTGCCAGTAGTATGACAGCTTCTGGGGCCAACGTCCTGACTTTC.